This T cell receptor beta chain emerged from a study of T cells in Graves' hyperthyroidism and ophthalmopathy. Study-wide points: Clonotypes that were expanded in thyroid above 0.001 mostly appeared in blood too.

TCR beta CDR3 region amplification was performed from RNA transcripts. Researchers ran a first-round RT-PCR on the TCR CDR3 using the HTBI primer set. A single record per CDR3 protein comes from TCRdb applying MiXCR to the multiplex PCR reads. The data show roughly 580,000 distinct CDR3 sequences, roughly 50% seen once. About this clonotype itself: Its antigen remains unknown.

Between the trimmed V and J ends, which lost 5 bases and 4 bases, there was a span of 18 bases. CDR1 SNHLY and CDR2 FYNNEI come from the germline V gene. The CDR3 extends over 16 amino acids. Uncontrolled infection, other autoimmune disease, pregnancy and lactation each barred patients from inclusion. The V gene is TRBV2, the J gene TRBJ1-3; maybe TRBD1 (6 bases). The specimen sequenced was peripheral blood or thyroid tissue (not recorded which). This TCR was sampled from a woman between 18 and 30 years old with Graves' hyperthyroidism. The CDR3 bases are TGTGCCAGCAGTCAAAACAGGGTTTTTTACGGAAACACCATATATTTT. Residues: CASSQNRVFYGNTIYF.